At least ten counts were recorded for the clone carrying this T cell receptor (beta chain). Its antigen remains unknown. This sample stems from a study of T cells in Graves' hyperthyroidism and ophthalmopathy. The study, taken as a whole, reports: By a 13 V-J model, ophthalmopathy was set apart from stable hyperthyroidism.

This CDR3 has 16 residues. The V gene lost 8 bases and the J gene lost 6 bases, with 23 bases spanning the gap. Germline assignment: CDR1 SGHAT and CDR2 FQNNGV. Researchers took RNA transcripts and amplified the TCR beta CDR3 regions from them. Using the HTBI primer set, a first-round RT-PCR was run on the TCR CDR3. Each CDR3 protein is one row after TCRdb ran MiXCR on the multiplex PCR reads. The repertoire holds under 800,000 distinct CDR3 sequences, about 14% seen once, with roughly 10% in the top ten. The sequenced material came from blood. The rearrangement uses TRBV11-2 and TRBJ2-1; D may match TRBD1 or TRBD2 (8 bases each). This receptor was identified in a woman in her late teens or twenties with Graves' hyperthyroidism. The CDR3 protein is CASGDRGYSGINEQFF. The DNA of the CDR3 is TGTGCCAGCGGAGACAGGGGCTATAGCGGGATCAATGAGCAGTTCTTC.